This entry lists 10 T cell receptor beta chains sequenced from one sample in a study of blood T cell repertoires in COVID-19 (dated by TCRdb to the early 2020s). The receptor library was made with the immunoSEQ multiplex PCR assay. This immuneACCESS table, as held by TCRdb, lists in-frame sequences with V and J called but not all clones. Of the missing ones, under half trace to an unresolved V gene in checked studies; the others have no known cause. This sample comprises 110,000 to 150,000 clones, around 77% of them detected only once. The top ten clonotypes cover about 8.6% of the sample. Source material: peripheral blood. The receptors derive from a man aged 50 to 60 with active or convalescent COVID-19.

The chain carries TRBV29-1 and TRBJ2-5; maybe TRBD2 (5 bases). The CDR3 runs to 12 residues. From germline, CDR1 is SQVTM and CDR2 ANQGSEA. Trimming left V 6 bases short and J 0 bases short, with 8 bases between. CDR3 protein: CSVVAHQETQYF. CDR3 nucleotides: TGCAGCGTCGTAGCGCACCAAGAGACCCAGTACTTC.

V usage is TRBV5-5 and J usage is TRBJ1-1; the D gene is possibly TRBD1 (6 bases). This CDR3 is 14 amino acids long. Trimming pared 0 bases from V and 6 bases from J, leaving 12 bases between. CDR1 SGHKS and CDR2 YYEKEE come from the germline V gene (reference sequence). CDR3 sequence reads: CASSLGQAVAEAFF. The CDR3 DNA reads TGTGCCAGCAGCTTGGGACAGGCCGTTGCTGAAGCTTTCTTT.

V is TRBV29-1 and J is TRBJ2-3, with TRBD1 matching 8 bases. The germline V gene has CDR1 SQVTM and CDR2 ANQGSEA. V trimming: 7 bases; J trimming: 1 base; junction bases outside the gene matches: 4. The CDR3 spans 13 residues. This CDR3 reads CSGATGGTDTQYF. The DNA of the CDR3 is TGCAGCGGTGCGACAGGGGGCACAGATACGCAGTATTTT.

The V gene is TRBV29-1, the J gene TRBJ2-5; D gene ambiguous. V gave up 7 bases and J gave up 7 bases, with 16 bases separating them. Germline V gene data show CDR1 as SQVTM and CDR2 as ANQGSEA. The CDR3 length is 12 residues. The CDR3 sequence: CSARGGLGTQYF. The CDR3 DNA reads as TGCAGCGCCCGAGGTGGCCTGGGGACCCAGTACTTC.

The chain couples TRBV5-4 to TRBJ2-1; 9 bases are a match to TRBD2. The CDR3 runs 17 residues. V dropped 0 bases and J dropped 4; count of bases not matched to a gene: 8. CDR1 SGHNT and CDR2 YYREEE come from the germline V gene (reference sequence). The CDR3 DNA reads TGTGCCAGCAGCTTGGGTCTAGCGGGATACCAATACAATGAGCAGTTCTTC. Translated: CASSLGLAGYQYNEQFF.

V is TRBV6-5 and J is TRBJ1-5; the D is unclear. The CDR3 loop spans 15 amino acids. From germline, CDR1 is MNHEY and CDR2 SVGAGI. V was trimmed by 4 bases and J by 0 bases, leaving 10 bases between them. CDR3 bases: TGTGCCAGCAGTTCCAACATTCTTAGCAATCAGCCCCAGCATTTT. It encodes CASSSNILSNQPQHF.

The rearrangement uses TRBV27 and TRBJ2-7, with TRBD2 as a possible D gene (6 bases). Trimming pared 3 bases from V and 6 bases from J, leaving 12 bases between. The CDR3 contains 13 residues. The V gene's germline CDR1 is MNHEY and CDR2 SMNVEV (reference sequence). CDR3: CASSFVGGSEQYF. In DNA form, the CDR3 reads TGTGCCAGCAGTTTTGTTGGAGGGAGCGAGCAGTACTTC.

In its sample, this clone was seen a few times. The rearrangement joins TRBV5-1 to TRBJ2-5, with 9 bases that match TRBD1. The CDR3 is made up of 17 amino acids. J gave up 5 bases and V 1 base, and 12 bases lay outside the gene matches. The germline V gene encodes CDR1 SGHRS and CDR2 YFSETQ. The CDR3 region is CASSLSPGQGRLETQYF. The CDR3 DNA sequence: TGCGCCAGCAGCTTGTCACCGGGACAGGGAAGGCTGGAGACCCAGTACTTC.

The CDR3 nucleotides read TGTGCCAGCAGCTTGGTGGGGACAGGGACGGGCTACACCTTC. This codes for CASSLVGTGTGYTF. The genes are TRBV5-6 and TRBJ1-2, with 9 bases identical to TRBD1. The CDR3 length is 14 residues. Germline loops: CDR1 SGHDT, CDR2 YYEEEE. The junction had 5 bases not matched to a gene; V was cut back by 0 bases and J by 8 bases.

V is TRBV30 and J is TRBJ2-3; possible D gene TRBD1, 6 bases. The CDR3 covers 13 residues. Germline V gene sequence: CDR1 GTSNPN, CDR2 SVGIG (reference sequence). V lost 4 bases to trimming and J lost 2 bases, with 10 bases between them. The CDR3 DNA sequence: TGTGCCTGGACCGGACAGTACACAGATACGCAGTATTTT. Encoded protein: CAWTGQYTDTQYF.